The clone carrying this T cell receptor (beta chain) came up many times. This record belongs to a study of metastatic and nonmetastatic thyroid tumors. Study-wide background: Across peripheral blood and tumor or nodule tissue samples taken from malignant and benign thyroid patients, the repertoires were compared with one another.

Among the patients, none had received any treatment before thyroid surgery. The CDR3 has 14 amino acids. The V gene's germline CDR1 is MNHNS and CDR2 SASEGT. Losses at the gene ends were 5 bases for V and 5 bases for J; bases not matched to a gene: 3. TCRdb re-analyzed the PCR reads using MiXCR. The table includes about 70,000 clones, 18% detected once. V and J are TRBV6-1 and TRBJ2-1, with TRBD2 matching over 10 bases. The receptor comes from a female donor with papillary thyroid cancer or a benign thyroid nodule (not recorded which). Some clones in this sample may be carry-over from other donors' samples. The sequenced sample consisted of blood. The CDR3 reads CASSWTSGHNEQFF. The CDR3 DNA sequence: TGTGCCAGCAGTTGGACTAGCGGACACAATGAGCAGTTCTTC.